The next 24 T cell receptor beta chains were all read from a single sample in a study of blood T cell repertoires in COVID-19. TCRdb's copy holds only in-frame clones and misses some; the assay was immunoSEQ multiplex PCR. The sample shows under 150,000 clones, about 86% of them seen only once. The material sequenced was peripheral blood. These receptors were taken from a man older than 75 with active or convalescent COVID-19.

The J gene is TRBJ1-6, the V gene TRBV7-3; maybe TRBD1 (6 bases). CDR1 and CDR2 (germline): SGHTA, FQGTGA. V lost 5 bases to trimming and J lost 4 bases, with 9 bases between them. This CDR3 has 14 amino acids. This CDR3 reads CASSTQGYNSPLHF. The CDR3 DNA is TGTGCCAGCAGCACACAGGGTTATAATTCACCCCTCCACTTT. Filled out from reference TRBV7-3 and TRBJ1-6, the complete variable domain reads GAGVSQTPSNKVTEKGKYVELRCDPISGHTALYWYRQSLGQGPEFLIYFQGTGAADDSGLPNDRFFAVRPEGSVSTLKIQRTERGDSAVYLCASSTQGYNSPLHFGNGTRLTVT.

The chain links TRBV5-1 to TRBJ2-1; 13 nucleotides match TRBD2. V was clipped by 4 bases and J by 3 bases; unmatched bases: 7. Germline CDR1 and CDR2: SGHRS and YFSETQ. The CDR3 loop spans 17 amino acids. The CDR3 nucleotides read TGCGCCAGCAGCGAATTCGGGACTAGCGGGGTCTACAATGAGCAGTTCTTC. Translation: CASSEFGTSGVYNEQFF. The full variable domain, with the rest looked up from reference TRBV5-1 and TRBJ2-1, is KAGVTQTPRYLIKTRGQQVTLSCSPISGHRSVSWYQQTPGQGLQFLFEYFSETQRNKGNFPGRFSGRQFSNSRSEMNVSTLELGDSALYLCASSEFGTSGVYNEQFFGPGTRLTVL.

The chain employs TRBV19 and TRBJ2-2; 10 nucleotides agree with TRBD2. The ends lost 3 bases at V and 5 bases at J; junction bases unmatched: 6. Per the germline V gene, CDR1 is LNHDA and CDR2 is SQIVND (reference sequence). This CDR3 spans 16 amino acids. This CDR3 reads CASSISGTSETGELFF. In nucleotides, the CDR3 is TGTGCCAGTAGTATTTCCGGGACTAGCGAGACCGGGGAGCTGTTTTTT.

This chain links TRBV6-2 or TRBV6-3 with TRBJ2-1, with a weak D call TRBD2 (5 bases). This CDR3 is 13 amino acids long. The V and J ends lost 4 bases and 6 bases respectively, with 10 bases between them. In germline, CDR1 is MNHEY, CDR2 SVGEGT. As DNA, the CDR3 is TGTGCCAGCAGTTCCGGGATACTCAATGAGCAGTTCTTC. It is translated as CASSSGILNEQFF.

A single count supports this clone. The chain employs TRBV20-1 and TRBJ1-4; D is unresolved. The CDR3 consists of 11 residues. The germline V gene has CDR1 DFQATT and CDR2 SNEGSKA (reference sequence). V lost 7 bases and J 3 bases, leaving 6 bases between the germline ends. The CDR3 DNA is TGCAGTGTGGCGGCTAATGAAAAACTGTTTTTT. Encoded protein: CSVAANEKLFF.

The chain carries TRBV10-3 and TRBJ2-7, with D possibly matching TRBD1 (5 bases). Germline assignment: CDR1 ENHRY and CDR2 SYGVKD. The CDR3 is 15 amino acids. The ends were cut back, 3 bases at V and 0 bases at J, with 12 bases in the middle. The CDR3 bases are TGTGCCATCAGTGATCGGCAGGGTAGCTCCTACGAGCAGTACTTC. Translating it yields CAISDRQGSSYEQYF.

The sample holds one count of this clone. CDR3 in DNA: TGTGCCACCAGTGCCACCCCCAGGCCGAGCTCCTACAATGAGCAGTTCTTC. Translated, it gives CATSATPRPSSYNEQFF. The rearrangement uses TRBV24-1 and TRBJ2-1; D not certain. Per germline, CDR1 KGHDR and CDR2 SFDVKD. V was pared by 5 bases and J by 0 bases, with 16 bases between. The CDR3 is 17 residues long.

The genes are TRBV9 and TRBJ2-2; the D is unclear. Trimming took off 6 bases at V and 1 base at J, with 10 bases between the two ends. This CDR3 is 14 amino acids long. In germline, CDR1 is SGDLS, CDR2 YYNGEE. The CDR3 spells CASMRQLNTGELFF. The CDR3 bases are TGTGCCAGCATGCGGCAGCTGAACACCGGGGAGCTGTTTTTT.

The V call is TRBV6-4, the J call TRBJ2-3, with 8 bases matching TRBD2. CDR1 is MRHNA, CDR2 SNTAGT, per germline. The CDR3 loop spans 15 amino acids. V dropped 6 bases and J dropped 2; count of bases not matched to a gene: 7. The CDR3 DNA reads as TGTGCCAGCAGGCCGGGACTAGGGGACACAGATACGCAGTATTTT. It yields the protein CASRPGLGDTDTQYF.

This rearrangement joins TRBV5-1 to TRBJ1-1; D not resolved. Trimming pared 1 base from V and 1 base from J, leaving 8 bases between. The V gene's germline CDR1 is SGHRS and CDR2 YFSETQ. The CDR3 totals 14 residues. The CDR3 region has the DNA TGCGCCAGCAGCTTGAGCCCGGGGAACACTGAAGCTTTCTTT. Residues: CASSLSPGNTEAFF.

V usage is TRBV6-2 or TRBV6-3 and J usage is TRBJ2-1; tentative D call: TRBD2 (6 bases). The CDR3 has 12 residues. Per the germline V gene, CDR1 is MNHEY and CDR2 is SVGEGT. V was pared by 5 bases and J by 10 bases, with 12 bases between. CDR3 DNA sequence: TGTGCCAGCAGTAGGACTACCCGAGAGCAGTTCTTC. Its protein is CASSRTTREQFF.

This clone was seen a handful of times. V and J are TRBV3-1 (or the pseudogene TRBV3-2) and TRBJ1-6, with 7 bases fitting TRBD1. The ends lost 4 bases at V and 7 bases at J; junction bases unmatched: 4. CDR1 and CDR2 (germline): LGHDT, YNNKEL (reference sequence). The CDR3 is 14 residues long. The CDR3 coding sequence is TGTGCCAGCAGCCCAGGGGGTCAGAATTCACCCCTCCACTTT. Its translation: CASSPGGQNSPLHF.

V is TRBV11-2 and J is TRBJ2-7; 8 nucleotides line up with TRBD2. V was pared by 2 bases and J by 2 bases, with 5 bases of the junction left unmatched. The CDR3 has 15 amino acids. Germline V gene lookup returns CDR1 SGHAT and CDR2 FQNNGV. CDR3 loop: CASSLTPGGAYEQYF. As DNA, the CDR3 is TGTGCCAGCAGCTTAACGCCGGGGGGGGCCTACGAGCAGTACTTC.

This clone was observed a single time. The rearrangement links TRBV10-3 to TRBJ1-3, with D perhaps matching TRBD1 (6 bases). Trimming removed 8 bases at V and 0 bases at J, with 14 bases between. Germline V gives CDR1 ENHRY, CDR2 SYGVKD. The CDR3 is 15 residues long. The CDR3 is CAIALGDNSGNTIYF. The CDR3 coding sequence is TGTGCCATCGCCCTGGGGGACAACTCTGGAAACACCATATATTTT.

In its sample, this clone was seen once. V gene TRBV15 combines with J gene TRBJ1-1; the D gene is possibly TRBD1 (6 bases). This CDR3 region has 14 residues. The V end was cut by 7 bases, the J end by 1 base, with 13 bases between. Germline V gene data show CDR1 as LNHNV and CDR2 as YYDKDF (reference sequence). This CDR3 reads CATKRQAGNTEAFF. In DNA form, the CDR3 reads TGTGCCACCAAAAGACAGGCTGGGAACACTGAAGCTTTCTTT. Full variable domain (missing parts from reference TRBV15 and TRBJ1-1): DAMVIQNPRYQVTQFGKPVTLSCSQTLNHNVMYWYQQKSSQAPKLLFHYYDKDFNNEADTPDNFQSRRPNTSFCFLDIRSPGLGDTAMYLCATKRQAGNTEAFFGQGTRLTVV.

The chain employs TRBV27 and TRBJ1-2; D may be TRBD1 (5 bases). The CDR3 spans 15 residues. Germline V gives CDR1 MNHEY, CDR2 SMNVEV (reference sequence). Trimming removed 5 bases from V and 7 bases from J, with 20 bases in between. CDR3 sequence reads: CASSARDGRTSGYTF. The DNA for the CDR3 is TGTGCCAGCAGTGCACGGGACGGGAGAACATCTGGCTACACCTTC.

This clone was picked up a small number of times. DNA for the CDR3: TGTGCCAGCAGTCGCGCGGGCGGGGGAGCCTACAATGAGCAGTTCTTC. Encoded protein: CASSRAGGGAYNEQFF. The V and J genes are TRBV7-8 and TRBJ2-1; 7 nucleotides align to TRBD2. The V and J ends lost 6 bases and 2 bases, in that order; junction bases with no gene match: 10. This CDR3 has 16 residues. The germline CDR1 and CDR2 sequences are SGHVS and FQNEAQ.

The V and J genes are TRBV7-9 and TRBJ1-2; 10 nucleotides line up with TRBD1. The CDR3 spans 15 residues. Germline CDR1 is SEHNR and CDR2 is FQNEAQ (reference sequence). V trimming: 5 bases; J trimming: 1 base; junction bases outside the gene matches: 4. The CDR3: CASSPRDRGNYGYTF. CDR3 nucleotides: TGTGCCAGCAGCCCCCGGGACAGGGGTAACTATGGCTACACCTTC.

The chain recombines TRBV5-1 with TRBJ2-5; the match to TRBD2 covers 7 bases. The trim removed 0 bases at V and 2 bases at J, leaving 7 bases unmatched. The CDR3 totals 16 residues. Per the germline V gene, CDR1 is SGHRS and CDR2 is YFSETQ. The CDR3 sequence is CASSLGSGGGQETQYF. The CDR3 region has the DNA TGCGCCAGCAGCTTGGGGTCGGGCGGGGGTCAAGAGACCCAGTACTTC.

The chain uses TRBV5-1 and TRBJ2-3; tentative D call: TRBD1 (6 bases). The germline gives CDR1 SGHRS, CDR2 YFSETQ. The CDR3 sequence is 15 residues long. V shed 1 base and J shed 6 bases, with 15 bases lying between them. The CDR3 region has the DNA TGCGCCAGCAGCTTGTCGGGACAACCTGGGGATACGCAGTATTTT. Translated: CASSLSGQPGDTQYF.

The chain carries TRBV2 and TRBJ2-1, with 10 positions matching TRBD1. Trimming at V came to 7 bases and at J to 6 bases, leaving 9 bases not matched to a gene. Germline V gene lookup returns CDR1 SNHLY and CDR2 FYNNEI. The CDR3 spans 15 residues. The CDR3 DNA sequence: TGTGCCAGCAAGACAGGGGGCCAAGTCTCCAATGAGCAGTTCTTC. Protein: CASKTGGQVSNEQFF.

The chain couples TRBV3-1 (or the pseudogene TRBV3-2) to TRBJ1-1, with D possibly TRBD1 on 6 matching bases. The CDR3 has 14 amino acids. Germline assignment: CDR1 LGHDT and CDR2 YNNKEL (reference sequence). The V end was cut by 7 bases, the J end by 1 base, with 13 bases between. The CDR3 nucleotides read TGTGCCAGCAACTCACGGACAGCGAACACTGAAGCTTTCTTT. Its protein is CASNSRTANTEAFF.

The gene calls are TRBV5-1 and TRBJ2-1, with 8 bases matching TRBD1. CDR3 length: 15 amino acids. Trimming took 3 bases from V and 7 from J; bases not matched to a gene: 9. In germline, CDR1 is SGHRS, CDR2 YFSETQ. CDR3 coding DNA: TGCGCCAGCAGCTACCAGGGGGCAGGTCAAAATGAGCAGTTCTTC. Its protein product is CASSYQGAGQNEQFF.

This clone appeared once. The chain is built from TRBV9 and TRBJ2-7; no definite D call. Trimming removed 0 bases at V and 3 bases at J, with 10 bases between. Germline CDR1 SGDLS, CDR2 YYNGEE. CDR3 length: 14 amino acids. CDR3 protein: CASSVDGRYYEQYF. The CDR3 nucleotides read TGTGCCAGCAGCGTAGATGGCAGGTACTACGAGCAGTACTTC.